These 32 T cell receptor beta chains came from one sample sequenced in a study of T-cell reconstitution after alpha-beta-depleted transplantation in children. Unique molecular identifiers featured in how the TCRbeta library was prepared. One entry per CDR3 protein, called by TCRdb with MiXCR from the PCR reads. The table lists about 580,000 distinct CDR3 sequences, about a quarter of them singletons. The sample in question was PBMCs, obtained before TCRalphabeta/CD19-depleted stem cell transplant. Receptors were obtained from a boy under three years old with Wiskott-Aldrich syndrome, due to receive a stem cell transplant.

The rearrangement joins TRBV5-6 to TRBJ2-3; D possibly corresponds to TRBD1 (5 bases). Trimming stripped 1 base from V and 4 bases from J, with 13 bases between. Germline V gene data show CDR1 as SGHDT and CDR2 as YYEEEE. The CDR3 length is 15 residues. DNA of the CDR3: TGTGCCAGCAGCTTGTATGTGGGGCCCGCAGATACGCAGTATTTT. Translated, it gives CASSLYVGPADTQYF.

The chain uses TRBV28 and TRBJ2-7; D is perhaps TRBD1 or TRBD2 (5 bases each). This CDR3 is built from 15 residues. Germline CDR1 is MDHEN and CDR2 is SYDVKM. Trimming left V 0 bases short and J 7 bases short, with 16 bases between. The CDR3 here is CASSLWTAASGEQYF. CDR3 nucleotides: TGTGCCAGCAGTTTATGGACAGCGGCCTCTGGGGAGCAGTACTTC. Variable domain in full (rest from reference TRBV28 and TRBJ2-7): DVKVTQSSRYLVKRTGEKVFLECVQDMDHENMFWYRQDPGLGLRLIYFSYDVKMKEKGDIPEGYSVSREKKERFSLILESASTNQTSMYLCASSLWTAASGEQYFGPGTRLTVT.

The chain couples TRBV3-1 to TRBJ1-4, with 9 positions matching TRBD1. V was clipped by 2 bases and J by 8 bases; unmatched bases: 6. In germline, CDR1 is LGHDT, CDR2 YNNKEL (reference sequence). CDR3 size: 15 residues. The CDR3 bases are TGTGCCAGCAGCCAAACCGGGACAGGGCTCGAAAAACTGTTTTTT. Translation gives CASSQTGTGLEKLFF.

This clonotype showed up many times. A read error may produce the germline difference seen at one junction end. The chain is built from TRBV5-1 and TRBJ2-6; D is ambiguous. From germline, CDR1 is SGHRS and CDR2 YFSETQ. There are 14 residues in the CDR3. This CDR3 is CASSLESGANVLTF. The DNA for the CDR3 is TGTGCCAGCAGCTTAGAGTCTGGGGCCAACGTCCTGACTTTC.

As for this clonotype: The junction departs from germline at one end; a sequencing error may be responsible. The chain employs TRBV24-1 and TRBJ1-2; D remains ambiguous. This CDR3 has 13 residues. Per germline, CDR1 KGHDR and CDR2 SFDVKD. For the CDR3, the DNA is TGTGCCACCAGTGATTTGAACAGCTATGGCCACACCTTC. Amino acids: CATSDLNSYGHTF.

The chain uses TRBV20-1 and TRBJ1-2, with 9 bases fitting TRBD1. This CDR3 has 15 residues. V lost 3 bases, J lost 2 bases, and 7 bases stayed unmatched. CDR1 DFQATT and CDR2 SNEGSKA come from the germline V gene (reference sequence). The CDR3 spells CSASGPGQGNYGYTF. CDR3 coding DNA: TGCAGTGCTAGCGGACCGGGACAGGGAAACTATGGCTACACCTTC.

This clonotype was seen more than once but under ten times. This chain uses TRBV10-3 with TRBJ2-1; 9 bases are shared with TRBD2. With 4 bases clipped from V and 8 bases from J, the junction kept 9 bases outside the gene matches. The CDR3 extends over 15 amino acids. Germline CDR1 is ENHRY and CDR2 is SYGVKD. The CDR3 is CAISGKTSGYDEQFF. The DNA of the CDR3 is TGTGCCATCAGTGGGAAAACTAGCGGGTACGATGAGCAGTTCTTC.

CDR3 amino acids: CAISERAGGSIADTQYF. Written as DNA, the CDR3 is TGTGCCATCAGTGAGAGGGCTGGCGGGAGTATTGCAGATACGCAGTATTTT. The rearrangement uses TRBV10-3 and TRBJ2-3, with 7 bases fitting TRBD2. The CDR3 spans 17 residues. In germline, CDR1 is ENHRY, CDR2 SYGVKD. V lost 2 bases, J lost 4 bases, and 12 bases stayed unmatched.

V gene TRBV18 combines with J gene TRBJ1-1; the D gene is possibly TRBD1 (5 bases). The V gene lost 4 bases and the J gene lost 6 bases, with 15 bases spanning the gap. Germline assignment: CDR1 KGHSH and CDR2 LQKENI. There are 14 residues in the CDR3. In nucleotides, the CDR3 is TGTGCCAGCTCACAAATCCAGGGAATCGCTGAAGCTTTCTTT. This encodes CASSQIQGIAEAFF. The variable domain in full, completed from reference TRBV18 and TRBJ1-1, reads NAGVMQNPRHLVRRRGQEARLRCSPMKGHSHVYWYRQLPEEGLKFMVYLQKENIIDESGMPKERFSAEFPKEGPSILRIQQVVRGDSAAYFCASSQIQGIAEAFFGQGTRLTVV.

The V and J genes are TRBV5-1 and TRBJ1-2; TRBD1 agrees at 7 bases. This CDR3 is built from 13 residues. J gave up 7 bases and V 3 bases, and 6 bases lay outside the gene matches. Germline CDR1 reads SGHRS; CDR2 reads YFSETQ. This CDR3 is CASSSGTESGYTF. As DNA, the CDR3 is TGCGCCAGCAGCTCCGGGACAGAGAGTGGCTACACCTTC.

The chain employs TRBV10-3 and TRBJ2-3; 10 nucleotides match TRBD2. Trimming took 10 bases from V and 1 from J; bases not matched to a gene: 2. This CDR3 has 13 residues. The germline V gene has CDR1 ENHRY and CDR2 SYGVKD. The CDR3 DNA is TGTGCCACCCTAGCGGGAGGCACAGATACGCAGTATTTT. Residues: CATLAGGTDTQYF.

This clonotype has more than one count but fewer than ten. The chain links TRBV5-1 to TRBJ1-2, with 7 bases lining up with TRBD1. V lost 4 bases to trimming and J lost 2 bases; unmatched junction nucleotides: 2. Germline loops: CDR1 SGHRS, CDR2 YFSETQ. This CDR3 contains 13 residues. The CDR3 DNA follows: TGCGCCAGCAGCAGGGACAGCAACTATGGCTACACCTTC. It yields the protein CASSRDSNYGYTF. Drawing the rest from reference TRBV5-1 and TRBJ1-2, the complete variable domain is KAGVTQTPRYLIKTRGQQVTLSCSPISGHRSVSWYQQTPGQGLQFLFEYFSETQRNKGNFPGRFSGRQFSNSRSEMNVSTLELGDSALYLCASSRDSNYGYTFGSGTRLTVV.

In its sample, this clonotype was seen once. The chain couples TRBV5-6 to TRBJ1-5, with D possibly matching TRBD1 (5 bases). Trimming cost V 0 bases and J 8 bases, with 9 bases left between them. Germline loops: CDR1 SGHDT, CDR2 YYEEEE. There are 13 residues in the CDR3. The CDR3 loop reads CASSLGQGEPQHF. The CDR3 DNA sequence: TGTGCCAGCAGCTTGGGCCAGGGAGAGCCCCAGCATTTT.

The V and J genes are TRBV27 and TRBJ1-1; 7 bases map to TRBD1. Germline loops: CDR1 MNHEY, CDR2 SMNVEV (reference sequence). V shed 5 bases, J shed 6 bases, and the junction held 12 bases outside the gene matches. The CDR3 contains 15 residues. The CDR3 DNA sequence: TGTGCCAGCAGTGCGAAACCGACAGGGTCGGCTGAAGCTTTCTTT. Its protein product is CASSAKPTGSAEAFF.

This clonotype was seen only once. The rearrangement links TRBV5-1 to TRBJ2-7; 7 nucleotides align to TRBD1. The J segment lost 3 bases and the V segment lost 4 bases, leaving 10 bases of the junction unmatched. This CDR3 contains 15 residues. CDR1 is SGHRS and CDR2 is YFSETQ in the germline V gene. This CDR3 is CASSPRPGQIYEQYF. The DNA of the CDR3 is TGCGCCAGCAGCCCCAGACCGGGACAGATCTACGAGCAGTACTTC.

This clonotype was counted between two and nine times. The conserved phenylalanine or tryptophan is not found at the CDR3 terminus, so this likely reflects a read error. The CDR3 nucleotides read TGCGCCAGCAGCTTGAACCCCCAGGGGCTAGCGCATGAGCAGTTCTTG. Translation gives CASSLNPQGLAHEQFL. V gene TRBV5-1 combines with J gene TRBJ2-1; the D call may be TRBD1 or TRBD2 (6 bases each). The CDR3 loop spans 16 amino acids. Germline V gene lookup returns CDR1 SGHRS and CDR2 YFSETQ. Trimming stripped 1 base from V and 8 bases from J, with 19 bases between.

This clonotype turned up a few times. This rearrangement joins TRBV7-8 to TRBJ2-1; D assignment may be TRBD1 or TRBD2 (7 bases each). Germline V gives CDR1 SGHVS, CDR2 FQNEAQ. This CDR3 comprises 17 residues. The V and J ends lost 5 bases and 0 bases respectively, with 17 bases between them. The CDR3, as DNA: TGTGCCAGCAGCCCAGGGGGGGGCGGTAGCTCCTACAATGAGCAGTTCTTC. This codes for CASSPGGGGSSYNEQFF.

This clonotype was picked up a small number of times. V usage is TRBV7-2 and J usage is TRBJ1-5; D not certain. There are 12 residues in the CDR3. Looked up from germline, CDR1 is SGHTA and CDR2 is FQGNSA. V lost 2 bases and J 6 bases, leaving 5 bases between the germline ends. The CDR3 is CASSLFSQPQHF. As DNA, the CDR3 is TGTGCCAGCAGCTTATTCTCTCAGCCCCAGCATTTT.

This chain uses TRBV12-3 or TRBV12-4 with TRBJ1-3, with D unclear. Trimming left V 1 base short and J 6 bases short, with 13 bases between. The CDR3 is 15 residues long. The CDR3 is CASSLGGLPENTIYF. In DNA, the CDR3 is TGTGCCAGCAGTTTAGGTGGACTCCCGGAAAACACCATATATTTT.

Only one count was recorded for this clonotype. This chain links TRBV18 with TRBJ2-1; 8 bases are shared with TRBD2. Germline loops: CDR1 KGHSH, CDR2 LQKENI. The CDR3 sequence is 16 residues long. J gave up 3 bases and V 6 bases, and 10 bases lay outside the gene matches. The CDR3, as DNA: TGTGCCAGCTCCCGAATAGGGACTAGTGTCTACAATGAGCAGTTCTTC. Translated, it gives CASSRIGTSVYNEQFF.

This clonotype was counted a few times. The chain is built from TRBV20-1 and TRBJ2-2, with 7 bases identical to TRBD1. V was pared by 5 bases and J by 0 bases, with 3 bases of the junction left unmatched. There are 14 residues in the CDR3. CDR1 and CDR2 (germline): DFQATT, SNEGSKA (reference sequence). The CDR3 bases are TGCAGTGCTCAGGGACAGCCGAACACCGGGGAGCTGTTTTTT. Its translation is CSAQGQPNTGELFF.

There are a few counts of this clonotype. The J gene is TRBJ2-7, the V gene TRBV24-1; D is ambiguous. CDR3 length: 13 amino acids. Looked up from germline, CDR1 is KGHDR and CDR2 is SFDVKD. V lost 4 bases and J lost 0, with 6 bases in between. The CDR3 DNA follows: TGTGCCACCAGTGACCCGAGCTCCTACGAGCAGTACTTC. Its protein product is CATSDPSSYEQYF.

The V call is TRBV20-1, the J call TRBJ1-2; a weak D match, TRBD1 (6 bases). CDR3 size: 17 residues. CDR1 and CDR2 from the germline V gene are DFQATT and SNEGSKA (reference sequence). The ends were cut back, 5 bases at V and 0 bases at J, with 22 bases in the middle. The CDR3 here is CSASGARGLDSNYGYTF. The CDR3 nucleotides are TGCAGTGCTTCAGGGGCTCGAGGACTTGATTCTAACTATGGCTACACCTTC.

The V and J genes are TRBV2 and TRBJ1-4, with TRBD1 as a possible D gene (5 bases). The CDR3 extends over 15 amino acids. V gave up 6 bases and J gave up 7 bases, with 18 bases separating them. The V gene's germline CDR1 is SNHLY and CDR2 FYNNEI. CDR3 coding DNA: TGTGCCAGCAGGCCCGTTGAGGGGATTACTGAAAAACTGTTTTTT. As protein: CASRPVEGITEKLFF.

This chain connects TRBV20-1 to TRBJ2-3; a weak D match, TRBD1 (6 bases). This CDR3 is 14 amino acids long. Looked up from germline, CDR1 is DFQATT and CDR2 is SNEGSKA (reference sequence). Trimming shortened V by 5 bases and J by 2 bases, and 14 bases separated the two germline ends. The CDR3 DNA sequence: TGCAGTGCTCCACGAGGGGGTTACACAGATACGCAGTATTTT. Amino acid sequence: CSAPRGGYTDTQYF.

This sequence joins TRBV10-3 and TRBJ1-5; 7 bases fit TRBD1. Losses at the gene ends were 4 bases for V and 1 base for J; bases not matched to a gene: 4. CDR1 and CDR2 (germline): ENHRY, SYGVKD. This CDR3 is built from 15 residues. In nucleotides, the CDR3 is TGTGCCATCAGTGTGGAAGGGGGCAGCAATCAGCCCCAGCATTTT. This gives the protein CAISVEGGSNQPQHF.

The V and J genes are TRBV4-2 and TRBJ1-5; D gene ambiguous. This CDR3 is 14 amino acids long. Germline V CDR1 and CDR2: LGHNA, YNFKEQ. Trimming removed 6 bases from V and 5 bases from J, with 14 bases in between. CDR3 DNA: TGTGCCAGCAGTTTCGGGCAGGAAGATCAGCCCCAGCATTTT. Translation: CASSFGQEDQPQHF.

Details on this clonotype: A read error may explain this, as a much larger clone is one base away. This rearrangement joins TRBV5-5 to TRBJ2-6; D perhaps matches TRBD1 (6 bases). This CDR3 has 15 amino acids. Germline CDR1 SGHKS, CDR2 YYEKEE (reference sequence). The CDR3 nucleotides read TGTGCCAGCAGCTTGGTTGGGGCAGGGGCCAACGGCCTGACTTTC. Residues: CASSLVGAGANGLTF.

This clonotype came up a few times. Written as DNA, the CDR3 is TGCGCCAGCAGCCAAGGGACTAGCACAGATACGCAGTATTTT. Amino acids: CASSQGTSTDTQYF. The chain combines TRBV5-1 with TRBJ2-3; TRBD2 is a possible D gene (6 bases). V lost 4 bases and J lost 0, with 9 bases in between. The CDR3 is made up of 14 amino acids. CDR1 SGHRS and CDR2 YFSETQ come from the germline V gene.

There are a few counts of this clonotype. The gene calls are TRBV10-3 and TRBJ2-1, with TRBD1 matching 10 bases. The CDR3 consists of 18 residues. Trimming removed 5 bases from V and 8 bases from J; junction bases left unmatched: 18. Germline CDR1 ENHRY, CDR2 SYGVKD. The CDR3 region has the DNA TGTGCCATCAGTCTAAACCCGGGACAGGGGCTTTTAGGGGATGAGCAGTTCTTC. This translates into CAISLNPGQGLLGDEQFF.

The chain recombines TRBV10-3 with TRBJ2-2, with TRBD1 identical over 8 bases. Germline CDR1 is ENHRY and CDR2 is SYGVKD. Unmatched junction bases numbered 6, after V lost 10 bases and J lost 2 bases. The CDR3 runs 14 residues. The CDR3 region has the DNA TGTGCCACGACAGGGGCTCTAAACACCGGGGAGCTGTTTTTT. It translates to CATTGALNTGELFF.

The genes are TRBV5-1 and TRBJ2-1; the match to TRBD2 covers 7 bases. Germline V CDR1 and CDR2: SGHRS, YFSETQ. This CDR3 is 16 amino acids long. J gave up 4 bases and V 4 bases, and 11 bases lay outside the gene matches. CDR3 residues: CASSLTPASGYNEQFF. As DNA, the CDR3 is TGCGCCAGCAGCCTAACTCCCGCTAGCGGTTACAATGAGCAGTTCTTC.